This T cell receptor beta chain came from a study of regulatory T cells in long-lasting Graves disease. With iRepertoire HTBI primers and Arm-PCR of CDR3 regions, TCR beta libraries were built. Using its own MiXCR run on the multiplex PCR reads, TCRdb lists one record per CDR3 protein. The sample records about 400,000 distinct CDR3 sequences, around 15% being singletons. The sample holds many counts of this clonotype. Described time point: newly diagnosed GD, antithyroid drugs for less than 3 months. Extracted PBMC RNA gave rise to the TCR library. The CDR3 is made up of 13 amino acids. Trimming left V 9 bases short and J 8 bases short, with 20 bases between. The germline CDR1 and CDR2 sequences are SGHRS and YFSETQ. This same sample was also part of a study on T cells in Graves' hyperthyroidism and ophthalmopathy.

The material sequenced was peripheral blood mononuclear cells (PBMCs), taken at new diagnosis, from a patient treated with antithyroid drugs. The chain uses TRBV5-1 and TRBJ1-2; D call uncertain. This TCR was sampled from a woman between 18 and 29 years old with Graves disease. The CDR3 bases are TGCGCCACCGGGATTGACAACGCGCAAGGCTACACCTTC. Its translation: CATGIDNAQGYTF.